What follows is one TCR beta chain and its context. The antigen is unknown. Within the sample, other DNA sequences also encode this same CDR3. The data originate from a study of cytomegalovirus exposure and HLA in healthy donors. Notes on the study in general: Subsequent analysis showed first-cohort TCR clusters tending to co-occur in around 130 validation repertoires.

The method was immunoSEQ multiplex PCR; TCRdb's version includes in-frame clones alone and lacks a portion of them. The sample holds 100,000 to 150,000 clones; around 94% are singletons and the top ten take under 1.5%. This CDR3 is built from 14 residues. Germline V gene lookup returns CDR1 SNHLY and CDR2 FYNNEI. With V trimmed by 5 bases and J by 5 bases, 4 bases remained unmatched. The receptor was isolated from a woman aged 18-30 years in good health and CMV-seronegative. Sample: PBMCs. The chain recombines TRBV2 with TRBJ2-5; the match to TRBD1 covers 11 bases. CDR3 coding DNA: TGTGCCAGCAGTCGGACAGGGGGCAGGGAGACCCAGTACTTC. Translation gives CASSRTGGRETQYF.